These 3 T cell receptor beta chains originate from one sample sequenced in a study of identical twins. Using its own MiXCR run on the 5' RACE reads, TCRdb lists one record per CDR3 protein. Counted here are 650,000 to 800,000 distinct CDR3 sequences, over 8.5% occurring once; the ten biggest clones make up more than 0.75%. These data were also reused for a study on yellow fever vaccine responses in identical twins.

The sample was PBMCs. These receptors all stem from a woman aged 18-35 years in good health.

The V and J genes are TRBV3-1 and TRBJ1-1; D gene unclear. CDR1 is LGHDT and CDR2 is YNNKEL in the germline V gene (reference sequence). CDR3 size: 13 residues. The germline V and J ends were trimmed by 2 bases and 4 bases, with 8 bases remaining between them. As DNA, the CDR3 is TGTGCCAGCAGCCAATTTACGAGCACTGAAGCTTTCTTT. Translated, it gives CASSQFTSTEAFF.

The chain links TRBV12-3 or TRBV12-4 to TRBJ2-3; D is uncertain. The CDR3 spans 14 residues. V was shortened by 5 bases and J by 4 bases, with 13 bases between the two germline ends. CDR3 DNA: TGTGCCAGCAGTACTTCTCCGGCCCCAGATACGCAGTATTTT. Protein: CASSTSPAPDTQYF.

This clonotype was detected ten times or more. The genes are TRBV7-8 and TRBJ2-7; 7 positions match TRBD2. CDR3 length equals 19 residues. The germline gives CDR1 SGHVS, CDR2 FQNEAQ. The V segment lost 4 bases and the J segment 7 bases; nucleotides outside the gene matches: 25. CDR3 nucleotide sequence: TGTGCCAGCAGCTACGGGCCCCCCAAGTCGGGGAGGGCCATAATTGAGCAGTACTTC. Translating it yields CASSYGPPKSGRAIIEQYF.